This T cell receptor (beta chain) derives from a study of CD8 T cells in ankylosing spondylitis. Study results and limitations: Ankylosing spondylitis blood seemed to carry a telltale TCR beta motif made of roughly eight highly homologous variants.

J gave up 7 bases and V 3 bases, and 3 bases lay outside the gene matches. Per germline, CDR1 ENHRY and CDR2 SYGVKD. This CDR3 spans 13 amino acids. Comments on this clonotype: The antigen is unknown.

TCRdb passed the 5' RACE reads through MiXCR, listing each CDR3 protein once. This repertoire shows 750,000 to 850,000 distinct CDR3 sequences, about 11% found once; its top ten account for about 0.49%. The sequenced material came from blood, either unsorted or a sorted T cell fraction (not recorded which). The clonotype comes from a male donor with ankylosing spondylitis. The chain combines TRBV10-3 with TRBJ1-5; TRBD1 matches 7 bases. The CDR3, as DNA: TGTGCCATCAGTGAAAGGGGGCGACAGCCCCAGCATTTT. Translating it yields CAISERGRQPQHF.